Sequencing of this TCR beta chain was carried out in a study of blood T cell repertoires in COVID-19. As for the study in general: Sites in the United States, Italy and Spain provided acute and convalescent COVID-19 samples. From T cells, B-cell-depleted T cells, or PBMCs came the material, which was cDNA or gDNA.

The Seattle patients joined while their infection was active and were tracked longitudinally afterward. Original handling: From reference gene primer amplification, estimates of nucleated cell counts were derived. Only in-frame clones appear in the TCRdb table, and some are missing; sequencing was by immunoSEQ multiplex PCR. From that table come the V and J calls and clone size; the DNA was used to work out D and trimming. This sample has about 360,000 clones; around 88% occur once, and the top ten carry 7.1%. The CDR3 consists of 14 residues. V lost 7 bases to trimming and J lost 3 bases; unmatched junction nucleotides: 8. Germline-derived CDR1 and CDR2 are LGHNA and YNFKEQ.

The V call is TRBV4-2, the J call TRBJ1-1, with TRBD1 matching 7 bases. Sequencing used peripheral blood. This sequence originates from a woman in her sixties with COVID-19, enrolled during active disease. CDR3 in DNA: TGTGCCAGCAACCACCTCACAGGGGACACTGAAGCTTTCTTT. Translating gives CASNHLTGDTEAFF.